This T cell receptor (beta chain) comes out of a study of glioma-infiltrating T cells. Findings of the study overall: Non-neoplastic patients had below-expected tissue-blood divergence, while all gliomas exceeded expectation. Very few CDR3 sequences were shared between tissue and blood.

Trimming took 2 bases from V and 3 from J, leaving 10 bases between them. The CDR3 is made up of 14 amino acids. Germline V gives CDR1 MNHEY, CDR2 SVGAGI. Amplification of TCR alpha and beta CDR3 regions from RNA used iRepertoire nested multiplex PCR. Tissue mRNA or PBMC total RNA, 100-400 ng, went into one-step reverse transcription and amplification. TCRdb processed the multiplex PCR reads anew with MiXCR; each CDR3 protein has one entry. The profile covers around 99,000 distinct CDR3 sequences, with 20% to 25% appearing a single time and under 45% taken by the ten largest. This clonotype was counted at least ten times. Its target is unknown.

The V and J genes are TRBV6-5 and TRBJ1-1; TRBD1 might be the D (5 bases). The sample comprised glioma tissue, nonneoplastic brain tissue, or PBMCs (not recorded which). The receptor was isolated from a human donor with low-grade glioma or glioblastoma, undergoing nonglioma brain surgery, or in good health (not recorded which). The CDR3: CASSYVGTDTEAFF. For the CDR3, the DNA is TGTGCCAGCAGTTACGTGGGGACCGACACTGAAGCTTTCTTT.